This is a list of T cell receptor beta chains from one sample in a study of a mutant IDH1 vaccine in newly diagnosed glioma. Sequencing was performed with immunoSEQ multiplex PCR; in TCRdb, only in-frame clones are kept and a portion is missing. The data show about 67,000 clones, around four fifths seen once. The sample was peripheral blood mononuclear cells (PBMCs), taken from a glioma patient treated with radiotherapy, temozolomide or both. The receptor source for this set is a woman aged 18-29 years with glioma. Some clones in this sample may be carry-over from other donors' samples. Each CDR3 is given with its conserved first and last residue. The D gene is left open where the match is weak. Not all rows give a size; the values are once, few, many and, for expanded clones, a class.

D	size	J	V	CDR3	DNA
TRBD2	.	TRBJ2-7	TRBV6-1	CASKPLAGGQYEQYF	TGTGCCAGTAAACCTTTAGCGGGGGGGCAATACGAGCAGTACTTC
.	.	TRBJ2-1	TRBV7-3	CASSFEAFNEQFF	TGTGCCAGCAGTTTCGAGGCCTTCAATGAGCAGTTCTTC
.	.	TRBJ1-1	TRBV2	CASNEGSNTEAFF	TGTGCCAGCAATGAGGGGTCGAACACTGAAGCTTTCTTT
TRBD1	.	TRBJ1-2	TRBV7-2	CASSFFDRDYGYTF	TGTGCCAGCAGCTTTTTCGACAGGGACTATGGCTACACCTTC
TRBD1	.	TRBJ1-5	TRBV6-1	CAARGPGNQPQHF	TGTGCCGCTAGGGGGCCGGGCAATCAGCCCCAGCATTTT
TRBD1	.	TRBJ1-2	TRBV29-1	CIALGQGGANYGYTF	TGCATCGCTTTGGGACAGGGTGGGGCTAACTATGGCTACACCTTC
.	.	TRBJ2-7	TRBV19	CASSGPGPGGEQYF	TGTGCCAGTAGTGGTCCAGGGCCTGGCGGAGAGCAGTACTTC
.	.	TRBJ1-1	TRBV19	CASGGGMNTEAFF	TGTGCCAGCGGGGGGGGCATGAACACTGAAGCTTTCTTT
TRBD2	.	TRBJ2-7	TRBV6-1	CASAPQAGGGLWGF	TGTGCCAGCGCCCCCCAAGCGGGAGGAGGTCTATGGGGCTTC
TRBD1	.	TRBJ2-5	TRBV7-9	CASSFSGTGSQETQYF	TGTGCCAGCAGCTTCTCCGGGACAGGGTCCCAAGAGACCCAGTACTTC
.	.	TRBJ2-7	TRBV25-1	CASSSSLNEQYF	TGTGCCAGCAGTAGCAGCCTCAACGAGCAGTACTTC
TRBD2	.	TRBJ2-1	TRBV11-1	CASSLLAGVSNEQFF	TGTGCCAGCAGCCTATTAGCGGGAGTGAGCAATGAGCAGTTCTTC
.	.	TRBJ2-7	TRBV6-1	CASSDQGFEYEQYF	TGTGCCAGCAGTGATCAGGGCTTTGAGTACGAGCAGTACTTC
.	.	TRBJ1-2	TRBV2	CASTIQGAYGYTF	TGTGCCAGCACCATACAGGGTGCCTATGGCTACACCTTC
.	.	TRBJ2-4	TRBV5-4	CASSLSGLAKNIQYF	TGTGCCAGCAGCTTGTCCGGCTTAGCCAAAAACATTCAGTACTTC
.	once	TRBJ1-6	TRBV10-3	CAISEWRGSSYNSPLHF	TGTGCCATCAGTGAATGGAGGGGGAGCTCCTATAATTCACCCCTCCACTTT
TRBD1	.	TRBJ1-2	TRBV2	CASRGDSGNYGYTF	TGTGCCAGCAGGGGGGACAGCGGAAACTATGGCTACACCTTC
TRBD2	.	TRBJ2-7	TRBV19	CASSPGLAGGRYEQYF	TGTGCCAGTAGTCCGGGACTAGCGGGGGGGCGTTACGAGCAGTACTTC
.	.	TRBJ1-5	TRBV25-1	CASSESRGRNQPQHF	TGTGCCAGCAGCGAGTCCCGGGGGCGCAATCAGCCCCAGCATTTT
.	.	TRBJ1-1	TRBV5-5	CASSLVATNTEAFF	TGTGCCAGCAGCTTGGTGGCCACAAACACTGAAGCTTTCTTT
.	.	TRBJ1-3	TRBV2	CASSWETGNTIYF	TGTGCCAGCAGTTGGGAAACTGGAAACACCATATATTTT
TRBD2	.	TRBJ2-3	TRBV7-2	CASSLDSGGSTDTQYF	TGTGCCAGCAGCCTAGATAGCGGGGGCAGCACAGATACGCAGTATTTT
TRBD1	once	TRBJ2-7	TRBV27	CASSTQGASYEQYF	TGTGCCAGCAGTACACAGGGGGCCTCCTACGAGCAGTACTTC
TRBD2	.	TRBJ2-7	TRBV2	CASSETSEPYEQYF	TGTGCCAGCAGTGAGACTAGCGAACCCTACGAGCAGTACTTC
TRBD2	.	TRBJ2-7	TRBV11-3	CASSSGGGVSGYEQYF	TGTGCCAGCAGCTCCGGGGGGGGAGTCAGCGGGTACGAGCAGTACTTC
.	.	TRBJ2-2	TRBV25-1	CASSGMVEQGAGELFF	TGTGCCAGCAGTGGGATGGTTGAACAGGGCGCCGGGGAGCTGTTTTTT
TRBD1	.	TRBJ1-2	TRBV25-1	CASSPPGSGQGNYGYTF	TGTGCCAGCAGCCCTCCGGGATCGGGACAGGGGAACTATGGCTACACCTTC
.	.	TRBJ2-7	TRBV13	CASSLSGLRPGGNSEQYF	TGTGCCAGCAGCTTATCGGGTCTTCGGCCGGGCGGAAATTCCGAGCAGTACTTC
TRBD2	.	TRBJ2-5	TRBV10-3	CAISRREGRETQYF	TGTGCCATCAGCAGGCGGGAGGGCCGGGAGACCCAGTACTTC
.	few	TRBJ2-2	TRBV5-1	CASSLDPWTLFDRELFF	TGCGCCAGCAGCTTGGACCCATGGACCTTGTTCGACAGGGAGCTGTTTTTT
.	.	TRBJ2-5	TRBV15	CATSVGRYQETQYF	TGTGCCACCTCCGTTGGGAGATATCAAGAGACCCAGTACTTC
.	.	TRBJ2-5	TRBV19	CASSDAWGAETQYF	TGTGCCAGTAGTGACGCGTGGGGGGCAGAGACCCAGTACTTC